The present T cell receptor (beta chain) was sequenced within a study of beta chain features in type 1 diabetes (dated by TCRdb to 2016 to 2019). About the investigation overall: Patients and healthy donors did not differ in mean age, gender distribution, total cell number or subset yield. A total of over 90,000,000 sorted cells were examined across all samples, and a strong correlation was observed between cell number per subset and RNA yield. The study compared the TCRB repertoires of sorted circulating CD4+ T cell subsets in recently diagnosed type 1 diabetes patients with those in matched healthy donors. Whereas all 30 or so donors provided naive and central memory subsets, regulatory and stem cell-like memory subsets were isolated from just 8 patients and roughly 8 healthy donors.

This clone has a handful of counts. Its antigen is unknown. Base qualities were left out, and no much larger clone turns up one base away. Each donor gave one peripheral blood draw, approximately 120 mL on average, collected into heparinised tubes. A BD FACSAria II was used to sort naive, central memory, regulatory and stem cell-like memory CD4+ T cells with a panel that included CD45RO, CCR7, CD25, CD127, CD95 and CD27. A purity above 98% was achieved for all sorted populations. PBMCs were isolated immediately by Lymphoprep density gradient centrifugation and stained directly without culture. So that batch effects would be minimized, each experiment stained and sorted samples in pairs, pairing one healthy donor with one patient. The entire isolated RNA was reverse transcribed using the High Capacity cDNA Reverse Transcription Kit, and thus expressed TCRB transcripts were sequenced. Deep immunoSEQ sequencing was performed on naive, central memory and regulatory T cell samples, with an average of roughly 3.5 million total reads per sample. Sorted cells were lysed in RLT buffer and RNA was extracted with DNase-treated RNeasy Micro or Mini kits, depending on cell number. To prevent cross-contamination, every cell subset was processed on its own, while patient and healthy donor samples were processed together. The immunoSEQ multiplex PCR was used to amplify TCRB sequences from cDNA, yielding 87-bp fragments that span the CDR3 region. Sequencing of the amplicons was done on the Illumina HiSeq platform. Regarding the original processing steps: Synthetic template baselines were used to correct PCR bias computationally, reads within Hamming distance 2 were collapsed, and singletons that could not be merged were discarded. Reads were aligned against IMGT to assign V, D and J genes, CDR3 length and insertions or deletions at six rearrangement sites. Within each subset, clonotype counts were normalized to sorted cell number, and only after that were true diversity and Gini coefficients computed with the tcR R package. Repertoire sharing was quantified using the overlap coefficient calculated on TCRB nucleotide sequences. As a proxy for the pre-selection repertoire, out-of-frame TCRB sequences from naive cells were analyzed. This is the immuneACCESS table as TCRdb keeps it, with only in-frame sequences that have V and J called. A part of the clones is gone; compared with another copy, unresolved V genes explain less than half, and the rest is unexplained. V and J calls and clone size are given by that table; D and trimming were obtained from the DNA. Counted in this sample were about 650,000 clones; over 10% of them appeared once. Jointly, the top ten make up around 0.12% of the sample.

The CDR3 contains 15 residues, cysteine and phenylalanine counted. Here the CDR3 DNA is all that survives: 45 bases in frame from base 1. V trim: 2 bases; J trim: 2 bases; unmatched bases: 5. As encoded in the germline V gene, CDR1 is MNHEY while CDR2 is SVGAGI. The full study reports these points: Naive, central memory and regulatory TCRB repertoires appeared to be more similar among patients than among healthy donors. PCR might favor shorter templates, but patient and control samples were amplified and corrected together, so any skew would affect both groups equally. Fewer insertions and more nucleotide deletions at VDJ recombination sites were observed in patients with type 1 diabetes, implying thymic rearrangement abnormalities. Because cDNA was sequenced instead of genomic DNA, highly expressing activated cells could be over-represented, though the groups showed no difference in activation or CD3 levels. A moderate but significant shortening of TCRB CDR3 length was observed in type 1 diabetes patients in all four CD4+ subsets. Because the HLA sub-analyses included only small numbers of individuals, any influence of HLA type on TCRB rearrangement was left unresolved.

The V and J segments used are TRBV6-5 and TRBJ2-5; TRBD2 aligns with 7 central bases. This clonotype was sampled from a man aged 30 to 45 with type 1 diabetes. Sequencing was performed on naive CD4+ T cells from blood. The cell subset or site label, as the study defines it: true naive CD4+ T cells. The DNA reads TGTGCCAGCAGTTACCCAGGACTAGAGCAAGAGACCCAGTACTTC. Its protein is CASSYPGLEQETQYF.